This T cell receptor beta chain was identified in a study of cytomegalovirus exposure and HLA in healthy donors. Germline V gene sequence: CDR1 LNHDA, CDR2 SQIVND (reference sequence). The CDR3 runs to 16 residues. V lost 5 bases to trimming and J lost 8 bases; unmatched junction nucleotides: 7. Findings and limits, study-wide: Confirmation in vitro established that three CMV-associated chains were specific for CMV antigens. There were reportedly fewer N-insertions in an Asian-associated ancestry cluster than the roughly 670-donor mean, in a later analysis. A later analysis associated 15,000 to 20,000 TCR beta sequences with HLA alleles at a 0.05 false discovery rate.

This PCR relied on a set of 60 Vbeta primers and 13 Jbeta primers. Assay used: immunoSEQ multiplex PCR; TCRdb lists only in-frame clones, some missing. This sample has about 210,000 clones, with about four fifths found just once. To note about this clone: The antigen remains undetermined.

Sequenced: PBMCs. The source is a woman in her forties or fifties in good health and CMV-seropositive. V and J are TRBV19 and TRBJ2-1; 15 nucleotides line up with TRBD2. The CDR3 nucleotides read TGTGCCAGTAGTCCGCGGACTAGCGGGGGGGCGTATGAGCAGTTCTTC. Translation gives CASSPRTSGGAYEQFF.